The source of this T cell receptor beta chain is a study of T cell responses to AZD1222 COVID-19 vaccine. The germline V gene has CDR1 MDHEN and CDR2 SYDVKM. V lost 2 bases and J lost 10, with 9 bases in between. The CDR3 sequence is 11 residues long. Generated by immunoSEQ multiplex PCR, the TCRdb table keeps only in-frame clones and is missing some. The sample yields more than 85,000 clones, about 85% seen once. Turning to this clone: Its antigen remains unidentified.

Study results and limitations: With dominance at 160-218 and 743-854, vaccine-associated CD4 TCRs spanned spike.

This chain uses TRBV28 with TRBJ2-7; D call uncertain. The material sequenced was peripheral blood, taken on day 0 of AZD1222 vaccination. The TCR comes from an adult in good health. The CDR3 loop reads CASSLDRAQYF. The CDR3, as DNA: TGTGCCAGCAGTTTAGACCGGGCTCAGTACTTC.